A selection of T cell receptor beta chains follows, all from one sample in a study of cytomegalovirus exposure and HLA in healthy donors. Using immunoSEQ multiplex PCR, the repertoire was profiled, and TCRdb retains in-frame clones only, with some absent. Of about 44,000 clones listed, roughly 93% are singletons. The sample comprised PBMCs. Source of these receptors: a woman in her late teens or twenties in good health and CMV-seronegative. The CDR3 runs from the conserved cysteine through the conserved F or W. A D gene is named only where the DNA matches it firmly. Size is omitted from some rows. Given values are once, few, many or a class for expanded clones.

V gene,CDR3 length,clone size,D gene,J gene,CDR3 protein,CDR3 DNA
TRBV29-1,14,NA,NA,TRBJ2-3,CSVEALTRVDTQYF,TGCAGCGTTGAAGCTCTCACCCGGGTAGATACGCAGTATTTT
TRBV29-1,14,NA,NA,TRBJ2-3,CSVTPAGFTDTQYF,TGCAGCGTCACCCCGGCGGGGTTCACAGATACGCAGTATTTT
TRBV7-8,18,NA,TRBD2,TRBJ2-1,CASSLRIFGTSGRDEQFF,TGTGCCAGCAGCTTGCGGATTTTTGGGACTAGCGGGAGAGATGAGCAGTTCTTC
TRBV5-1,15,NA,TRBD2,TRBJ2-1,CASRDTSGSYNEQFF,TGCGCCAGCCGAGATACTAGCGGCTCCTACAATGAGCAGTTCTTC
TRBV6-6,14,NA,TRBD2,TRBJ2-7,CASSYASGGVEQYF,TGTGCCAGCAGTTACGCCAGCGGGGGGGTCGAGCAGTACTTC
TRBV7-2,15,NA,NA,TRBJ1-6,CASSRGGSYNSPLHF,TGTGCCAGCAGCCGGGGGGGCTCCTATAATTCACCCCTCCACTTT
TRBV5-5,13,NA,NA,TRBJ1-2,CASSSRVNYGYTF,TGTGCCAGCAGCTCCCGCGTGAACTATGGCTACACCTTC
TRBV4-1,17,NA,NA,TRBJ2-1,CASSQEWGLRATDEQFF,TGCGCCAGCAGCCAAGAATGGGGCTTGCGCGCGACGGATGAGCAGTTCTTC
TRBV7-6,16,NA,TRBD1,TRBJ2-6,CASSVSGGSGANVLTF,TGTGCCAGCAGCGTTTCAGGGGGATCTGGGGCCAACGTCCTGACTTTC
TRBV27,17,NA,TRBD2,TRBJ2-2,CASSLSAGGDGTGELFF,TGTGCCAGCAGTTTATCAGCGGGAGGTGACGGGACCGGGGAGCTGTTTTTT
TRBV7-9,17,NA,TRBD1,TRBJ1-3,CASSWGTGGDSGNTIYF,TGTGCCAGCAGCTGGGGAACAGGGGGGGACTCTGGAAACACCATATATTTT
TRBV7-8,13,NA,NA,TRBJ2-1,CASSPKLYNEQFF,TGTGCCAGCAGCCCGAAGCTTTACAATGAGCAGTTCTTC
TRBV18,15,NA,TRBD1,TRBJ2-5,CASSPGQGGRVTQYF,TGTGCCAGCTCACCAGGACAGGGAGGTCGCGTGACCCAGTACTTC
TRBV4-1,13,NA,NA,TRBJ2-7,CASSQGDNYEQYF,TGCGCCAGCAGCCAAGGGGACAACTACGAGCAGTACTTC
TRBV5-1,16,NA,TRBD1,TRBJ2-1,CASSLEGQGYGNEQFF,TGCGCCAGCAGCTTGGAAGGACAGGGTTATGGGAATGAGCAGTTCTTC
TRBV5-1,15,NA,TRBD1,TRBJ1-1,CASSKADRGNTEAFF,TGCGCCAGCAGCAAAGCCGACAGGGGGAACACTGAAGCTTTCTTT
TRBV10-1,15,NA,NA,TRBJ1-1,CASSEEGVGYTEAFF,TGCGCCAGCAGTGAAGAGGGGGTTGGATATACTGAAGCTTTCTTT
TRBV27,15,NA,NA,TRBJ1-3,CASRRVGSSGNTIYF,TGTGCCAGCAGGAGAGTCGGGAGCTCTGGAAACACCATATATTTT
TRBV6-6,15,NA,NA,TRBJ2-5,CASSNARLGEETQYF,TGTGCCAGCTCGAATGCGAGACTCGGAGAAGAGACCCAGTACTTC
TRBV27,14,NA,NA,TRBJ2-3,CASSLGAPTDTQYF,TGTGCCAGCAGTTTAGGGGCCCCCACAGATACGCAGTATTTT
TRBV5-6,16,NA,NA,TRBJ2-3,CASSFTGTPKPDTQYF,TGTGCCAGCAGCTTTACCGGGACACCCAAACCAGATACGCAGTATTTT
TRBV27,13,NA,NA,TRBJ1-1,CASSLLANTEAFF,TGTGCCAGCAGTTTGCTGGCAAACACTGAAGCTTTCTTT
TRBV28,14,once,NA,TRBJ2-7,CASTLQKKSYEQYF,TGTGCCAGCACCCTTCAGAAAAAATCCTACGAGCAGTACTTC
TRBV6-6,15,few,TRBD1,TRBJ2-7,CASSYSTGEGYEQYF,TGTGCCAGCAGTTACTCCACAGGGGAAGGCTACGAGCAGTACTTC
TRBV5-1,16,NA,NA,TRBJ2-1,CASSLEAAGRYNEQFF,TGCGCCAGCAGCTTGGAAGCGGCGGGTCGGTACAATGAGCAGTTCTTC
TRBV5-1,17,once,TRBD2,TRBJ2-3,CASSFSVLAGDTDTQYF,TGCGCCAGCAGCTTTTCCGTCCTAGCGGGAGACACAGATACGCAGTATTTT
TRBV7-9,13,NA,NA,TRBJ2-3,CASSPGGADTQYF,TGTGCCAGCAGCCCCGGGGGTGCAGATACGCAGTATTTT
TRBV30,10,NA,NA,TRBJ1-1,CAAVNTEAFF,TGTGCGGCGGTGAACACTGAAGCTTTCTTT
TRBV19,13,NA,TRBD1,TRBJ1-1,CASSMATGAEAFF,TGTGCCAGTAGTATGGCGACAGGGGCTGAAGCTTTCTTT
TRBV15,15,NA,NA,TRBJ1-5,CATSRARLSNQPQHF,TGTGCCACCAGCAGAGCGCGCCTTAGCAATCAGCCCCAGCATTTT
TRBV28,13,NA,NA,TRBJ2-3,CASSPRVTDTQYF,TGTGCCAGCAGTCCCCGCGTTACAGATACGCAGTATTTT
TRBV5-5,15,NA,TRBD2,TRBJ2-1,CASSLLSGGAREQFF,TGTGCCAGCAGCTTGCTTAGCGGGGGGGCCAGGGAGCAGTTCTTC
TRBV9,16,once,TRBD2,TRBJ2-5,CASSYPSGDKGETQYF,TGTGCCAGCAGCTACCCTAGCGGGGACAAAGGAGAGACCCAGTACTTC
TRBV18,16,NA,NA,TRBJ1-4,CASSPQGGATNEKLFF,TGTGCCAGCTCACCACAGGGCGGGGCAACTAATGAAAAACTGTTTTTT
TRBV11-1,17,NA,TRBD2,TRBJ2-7,CASSRETGLAGAYEQYF,TGTGCCAGCAGCAGAGAAACGGGACTAGCGGGGGCCTACGAGCAGTACTTC
TRBV18,17,once,NA,TRBJ1-1,CASSPTLLDSMNTEAFF,TGTGCCAGCTCACCAACTTTGTTGGACAGCATGAACACTGAAGCTTTCTTT
TRBV2,16,NA,NA,TRBJ2-3,CASSGLLAPSTDTQYF,TGTGCCAGCAGTGGGTTGCTAGCCCCGAGCACAGATACGCAGTATTTT
TRBV7-9,16,NA,TRBD1,TRBJ1-1,CASSRPDQGAQDRAFF,TGTGCCAGCAGCCGACCGGACCAGGGGGCGCAGGATCGAGCTTTCTTT
TRBV19,15,few,NA,TRBJ2-2,CASSMIAADTGELFF,TGTGCCAGTAGTATGATAGCGGCGGACACCGGGGAGCTGTTTTTT
TRBV11-2,14,NA,TRBD1,TRBJ1-2,CASSSGTGNYGYTF,TGTGCCAGCAGCTCCGGGACAGGGAACTATGGCTACACCTTC
TRBV7-9,15,NA,NA,TRBJ2-2,CASSSQGPPGGELFF,TGTGCCAGCAGCTCGCAGGGCCCTCCGGGCGGGGAGCTGTTTTTT
TRBV7-2,19,once,TRBD1,TRBJ1-6,CASSLSIRRWDRGLSPLHF,TGTGCCAGCAGCTTAAGCATAAGACGTTGGGACAGGGGGCTTTCACCCCTCCACTTT
TRBV18,15,NA,NA,TRBJ2-3,CASSPQGDRTDTQYF,TGTGCCAGCTCACCACAGGGAGATAGGACAGATACGCAGTATTTT
TRBV6-6,16,NA,TRBD2,TRBJ2-7,CASSPGRASGTYEQYF,TGTGCCAGCAGTCCAGGCCGGGCTAGCGGGACCTACGAGCAGTACTTC
TRBV5-4,17,once,TRBD2,TRBJ2-5,CASSLGLAGGFGETQYF,TGTGCCAGCAGCTTGGGATTAGCGGGAGGATTTGGGGAGACCCAGTACTTC
TRBV7-9,17,once,NA,TRBJ1-4,CASSSGEMTAHNEKLFF,TGTGCCAGCAGCTCCGGAGAGATGACAGCCCATAATGAAAAACTGTTTTTT
TRBV27,16,NA,TRBD2,TRBJ2-3,CASSLSRTSRTDTQYF,TGTGCCAGCAGTTTATCGCGGACTAGCCGCACAGATACGCAGTATTTT
TRBV28,14,once,NA,TRBJ1-4,CASSSTGTGGKLFF,TGTGCCAGCAGTTCCACAGGGACCGGTGGAAAACTGTTTTTT
TRBV10-1,15,NA,TRBD2,TRBJ2-3,CARPIAGGQGDTQYF,TGCGCCAGACCTATAGCGGGGGGGCAGGGAGATACGCAGTATTTT
TRBV7-3,16,NA,TRBD2,TRBJ2-2,CASSPSGGTNTGELFF,TGTGCCAGCAGCCCTAGCGGGGGGACGAACACCGGGGAGCTGTTTTTT
TRBV7-9,12,once,NA,TRBJ2-7,CASQGPSYEQYF,TGTGCCAGCCAGGGTCCCTCCTACGAGCAGTACTTC